This TCR beta chain is from a study of radiotherapy plus CTLA-4 blockade in lung cancer. Study-level information: Objective responses arose in approximately 17% of patients, and about 32% experienced disease control. Findings and limits, study-wide: Early blood T cell clone dynamics reportedly forecast response best, with interferon-beta. After radiotherapy and ipilimumab, tumor-derived clones expanded in peripheral blood.

The assay was immunoSEQ multiplex PCR, and TCRdb's table has in-frame clones only and misses some. Here the sample spans 95,000 to 150,000 clones, more than 80% being singletons. There are 14 residues in the CDR3. Comments on this clone: Its target is not known.

This TCR was recovered from a human donor with non-small cell lung cancer that progressed on radiotherapy plus ipilimumab. The chain is built from TRBV21-1 and TRBJ2-7; TRBD1 was called by the table and not checked on the DNA. TRBV21-1 is flagged as a pseudogene. The sequencing used peripheral blood, collected from a patient treated with radiotherapy plus ipilimumab. CDR3 bases: TGTGCCAGCAGCCCCCGGACAGACGCCTACGAGCAGTACTTC. Protein product: CASSPRTDAYEQYF.